What follows are 30 T cell receptor beta chains derived from one specimen sequenced in a study of T cell responses to AZD1222 COVID-19 vaccine. Profiled with immunoSEQ multiplex PCR; TCRdb holds only in-frame clones, not every one. The table includes 95,000 to 100,000 clones, roughly 90% detected once. This specimen was peripheral blood, taken on day 0 of AZD1222 vaccination. These receptors came from an adult in good health.

This clone was seen only a few times. This chain uses TRBV12-3 or TRBV12-4 with TRBJ1-2, with TRBD1 matching over 10 bases. The V and J ends lost 6 bases and 5 bases, in that order; junction bases with no gene match: 3. This CDR3 is 13 amino acids long. The CDR3 loop is CASSQGQGYGYTF. The CDR3 region has the DNA TGTGCCAGCAGCCAGGGACAGGGGTATGGCTACACCTTC.

The rearrangement joins TRBV19 to TRBJ1-2; D perhaps matches TRBD1 (5 bases). Trimming removed 5 bases from V and 7 bases from J, with 17 bases in between. CDR3 length equals 14 residues. The germline V gene encodes CDR1 LNHDA and CDR2 SQIVND (reference sequence). The CDR3 loop reads CASSPAGGLSGYTF. The CDR3 bases are TGTGCCAGTAGTCCCGCGGGGGGGTTGAGTGGCTACACCTTC.

The CDR3 here is CASSLAPGVYGYTF. CDR3 nucleotide sequence: TGTGCCAGCAGCTTGGCTCCAGGCGTCTATGGCTACACCTTC. The genes are TRBV5-5 and TRBJ1-2; D unclear. V lost 0 bases and J 4 bases, leaving 10 bases between the germline ends. The CDR3 totals 14 residues. CDR1 is SGHKS, CDR2 YYEKEE, per germline (reference sequence).

This clone has a single count. The V call is TRBV10-2, the J call TRBJ2-3; D is perhaps TRBD2 (5 bases). Trimming took 7 bases from V and 0 from J, leaving 11 bases between them. Looked up from germline, CDR1 is WSHSY and CDR2 is SAAADI. The CDR3 is 14 amino acids. CDR3 loop: CASIQPGSTDTQYF. The CDR3 nucleotides are TGCGCCAGCATTCAACCGGGGAGCACAGATACGCAGTATTTT.

The V and J genes are TRBV28 and TRBJ1-2; the D is unclear. CDR3 length: 13 amino acids. With 2 bases removed from V and 6 bases from J, the gap between germline ends came to 10 bases. CDR1 and CDR2 from the germline V gene are MDHEN and SYDVKM. The CDR3 coding sequence is TGTGCCAGCAGTTTAGTGGGGAGGGATGGCTACACCTTC. Its protein product is CASSLVGRDGYTF.

The chain combines TRBV5-1 with TRBJ2-7; D unclear. Per germline, CDR1 SGHRS and CDR2 YFSETQ. CDR3 length: 14 residues. V lost 0 bases to trimming and J lost 0 bases, with 7 bases between them. CDR3 amino acids: CASSLVSDSYEQYF. The CDR3 region has the DNA TGCGCCAGCAGCTTGGTCAGCGACTCCTACGAGCAGTACTTC.

The CDR3 sequence is CASSPQTGTGELFF. The CDR3 nucleotides are TGTGCCAGCAGCCCCCAGACAGGTACCGGGGAGCTGTTTTTT. The chain is built from TRBV5-4 and TRBJ2-2; D is possibly TRBD1 (6 bases). In germline, CDR1 is SGHNT, CDR2 YYREEE (reference sequence). The CDR3 runs to 14 residues. With 4 bases removed from V and 5 bases from J, the gap between germline ends came to 12 bases.

This chain connects TRBV10-3 to TRBJ1-3, with TRBD1 matching over 7 bases. This CDR3 region has 15 residues. Germline V gene sequence: CDR1 ENHRY, CDR2 SYGVKD. V lost 6 bases to trimming and J lost 2 bases; unmatched junction nucleotides: 7. For the CDR3, the DNA is TGTGCCATCAGGCCAGGGGGTCAGGCTGGAAACACCATATATTTT. Its protein is CAIRPGGQAGNTIYF.

This chain links TRBV28 with TRBJ1-4; D is possibly TRBD1 (6 bases). There are 16 residues in the CDR3. In germline, CDR1 is MDHEN, CDR2 SYDVKM. V was clipped by 5 bases and J by 0 bases, with 13 bases between them. CDR3 bases: TGTGCCAGCAGTACGGCGGGGACACCAACTAATGAAAAACTGTTTTTT. It codes for CASSTAGTPTNEKLFF.

This clone was found once. This chain joins TRBV11-3 and TRBJ2-2; 10 nucleotides agree with TRBD2. The germline V gene encodes CDR1 SGHNT and CDR2 YENEEA. The CDR3 covers 15 residues. J gave up 4 bases and V 4 bases, and 3 bases lay outside the gene matches. CDR3 sequence (DNA): TGTGCCAGCAGCTCGAGCGGGAGGGCCACCGGGGAGCTGTTTTTT. This translates into CASSSSGRATGELFF.

This chain joins TRBV6-1 and TRBJ1-5; D is unclear. This CDR3 is 15 amino acids long. V was clipped by 0 bases and J by 7 bases, with 13 bases between them. Germline loops: CDR1 MNHNS, CDR2 SASEGT. The CDR3 reads CASSEARESGQPQHF. As DNA, the CDR3 is TGTGCCAGCAGTGAAGCGAGGGAATCCGGACAGCCCCAGCATTTT.

As concerns this clone: At one boundary the junction diverges from the germline segment, which might be a read error. This chain connects TRBV4-1 to TRBJ2-7; possible D gene TRBD2, 6 bases. Germline V lookup: CDR1 MGHRA, CDR2 YSYEKL. The length of the CDR3 is 16 residues. CDR3 sequence reads: CASSQALLAHSYEQYF. The CDR3 region has the DNA TGCGCCAGCAGTCAAGCCCTACTAGCCCACTCCTACGAGCAGTACTTC.

The rearrangement links TRBV18 to TRBJ1-2, with TRBD1 identical over 9 bases. V lost 3 bases, J lost 7 bases, and 9 bases stayed unmatched. This CDR3 comprises 15 residues. Germline CDR1 reads KGHSH; CDR2 reads LQKENI. CDR3 DNA: TGTGCCAGCTCACCGGGTCAAACAGGGGGCGTTGGCTACACCTTC. This codes for CASSPGQTGGVGYTF.

This clone was counted only a few times. The chain joins TRBV27 to TRBJ1-1; 7 positions match TRBD1. V was pared by 5 bases and J by 4 bases, with 4 bases of the junction left unmatched. Germline values: CDR1 MNHEY, CDR2 SMNVEV (reference sequence). The CDR3 spans 13 residues. The CDR3: CASSRQGGTEAFF. For the CDR3, the DNA is TGTGCCAGCAGTCGGCAGGGGGGCACTGAAGCTTTCTTT.

V usage is TRBV5-4 and J usage is TRBJ2-1, with 14 bases lining up with TRBD2. Germline V CDR1 and CDR2: SGHNT, YYREEE (reference sequence). The CDR3 is 17 amino acids. Trimming removed 0 bases from V and 10 bases from J; junction bases left unmatched: 9. CDR3 sequence reads: CASSLDGLAGGGREQFF. CDR3 nucleotides: TGTGCCAGCAGCTTGGACGGACTAGCGGGAGGCGGTAGGGAGCAGTTCTTC.

The CDR3 DNA sequence: TGTGCCAGCAGCTTGTGGACAGGGTTCAATCAGCCCCAGCATTTT. Translation: CASSLWTGFNQPQHF. The chain is built from TRBV7-6 and TRBJ1-5, with TRBD1 matching 8 bases. This CDR3 spans 15 amino acids. Germline CDR1 SGHVS, CDR2 FNYEAQ. V was clipped by 3 bases and J by 3 bases; unmatched bases: 4.

This sequence joins TRBV6-4 and TRBJ1-4; 7 positions match TRBD1. Trimming removed 7 bases from V and 8 bases from J; junction bases left unmatched: 13. This CDR3 region has 15 residues. Germline-derived CDR1 and CDR2 are MRHNA and SNTAGT. The DNA of the CDR3 is TGTGCCAGCAAAACCGAAGCAGGGGGTGACGAAAAACTGTTTTTT. It specifies CASKTEAGGDEKLFF.

The chain couples TRBV15 to TRBJ2-1, with 15 bases matching TRBD2. CDR3 length: 20 residues. Germline loops: CDR1 LNHNV, CDR2 YYDKDF (reference sequence). The V gene end was trimmed by 0 bases and the J gene end by 5 bases; junction bases not matched to a gene: 11. The CDR3 loop reads CATSRDKGLAGGRVHNEQFF. The CDR3, as DNA: TGTGCCACCAGCAGAGATAAGGGACTAGCGGGAGGAAGGGTGCACAATGAGCAGTTCTTC.

The V gene is TRBV6-1, the J gene TRBJ2-5; TRBD2 matches at 7 bases. This CDR3 has 14 residues. In germline, CDR1 is MNHNS, CDR2 SASEGT. The V and J ends lost 3 bases and 5 bases, in that order; junction bases with no gene match: 6. CDR3 nucleotide sequence: TGTGCCAGCAGTGACGATAGCGGGTTGGAGACCCAGTACTTC. Translating it yields CASSDDSGLETQYF.

The chain joins TRBV6-6 to TRBJ2-1; D might be TRBD2 (5 bases). V was clipped by 6 bases and J by 6 bases, with 15 bases between them. The CDR3 is 14 amino acids. The germline V gene has CDR1 MNHNY and CDR2 SVGAGI (reference sequence). The CDR3 is CASRTGLQFNEQFF. CDR3 nucleotide sequence: TGTGCCAGCAGAACTGGACTCCAATTCAATGAGCAGTTCTTC.

This chain joins TRBV25-1 and TRBJ2-5, with TRBD1 identical over 8 bases. The CDR3 covers 16 residues. The germline gives CDR1 MGHDK, CDR2 SYGVNS. Germline trimming cut 1 base from V and 2 bases from J; bases unmatched to any gene: 6. CDR3 DNA sequence: TGTGCCAGCAGTGAATGGACAGGGTCGAGGCAAGAGACCCAGTACTTC. Protein: CASSEWTGSRQETQYF.

The chain joins TRBV7-8 to TRBJ2-2; D is uncertain. Germline values: CDR1 SGHVS, CDR2 FQNEAQ. The CDR3 extends over 16 amino acids. The V end was cut by 1 base, the J end by 7 bases, with 16 bases between. CDR3 amino acids: CASSLVPMGFDGELFF. CDR3 sequence (DNA): TGTGCCAGCAGCTTAGTCCCCATGGGGTTTGACGGGGAGCTGTTTTTT.

This clone was counted a few times. J is TRBJ2-7 and V is TRBV11-3; D gene unclear. The CDR3 spans 15 residues. Looked up from germline, CDR1 is SGHNT and CDR2 is YENEEA. V was trimmed by 0 bases and J by 5 bases, leaving 14 bases between them. CDR3 sequence (DNA): TGTGCCAGCAGCTTAGATCATGTAGATAGCCACGAGCAGTACTTC. This sequence encodes CASSLDHVDSHEQYF.

V is TRBV21-1 and J is TRBJ1-2; the table's D call, TRBD1, was not checked against the DNA. TRBV21-1 is recorded as a pseudogene. The CDR3 sequence is 21 residues long. The CDR3 nucleotides read TGTGCCAGCAGCAAAAGCCCCACCTATTCGGGACAGGGGGCGTGGAACTATGGCTACACCTTC. It is translated as CASSKSPTYSGQGAWNYGYTF.

This chain joins TRBV3-1 (or the pseudogene TRBV3-2) and TRBJ2-1, with D tentatively TRBD1 or TRBD2 (5 bases each). The CDR3 runs to 13 residues. Between the trimmed V and J ends, which lost 8 bases and 0 bases, there was a span of 8 bases. CDR1 and CDR2 from the germline V gene are LGHDT and YNNKEL (reference sequence). CDR3 sequence: CASGDASYNEQFF. In nucleotides, the CDR3 is TGTGCCAGCGGGGACGCCTCCTACAATGAGCAGTTCTTC.

The chain carries TRBV5-1 and TRBJ2-3; no clear D. Germline V lookup: CDR1 SGHRS, CDR2 YFSETQ. V was shortened by 0 bases and J by 2 bases, with 1 base between the two germline ends. This CDR3 spans 12 amino acids. The CDR3 region has the DNA TGCGCCAGCAGCTTGGACACAGATACGCAGTATTTT. This sequence encodes CASSLDTDTQYF.

This chain connects TRBV19 to TRBJ2-7, with D possibly matching TRBD1 (6 bases). Germline values: CDR1 LNHDA, CDR2 SQIVND (reference sequence). Trimming stripped 5 bases from V and 6 bases from J, with 23 bases between. The length of the CDR3 is 16 residues. This chain's CDR3 is CASSSNRVRAGLEQYF. DNA for the CDR3: TGTGCCAGTAGTTCGAACAGGGTAAGGGCTGGTCTCGAGCAGTACTTC. Full variable domain (missing parts from reference TRBV19 and TRBJ2-7): DGGITQSPKYLFRKEGQNVTLSCEQNLNHDAMYWYRQDPGQGLRLIYYSQIVNDFQKGDIAEGYSVSREKKESFPLTVTSAQKNPTAFYLCASSSNRVRAGLEQYFGPGTRLTVT.

The J gene is TRBJ2-7, the V gene TRBV28, with 7 bases aligning to TRBD2. The CDR3 consists of 16 residues. After removal of 5 bases from V and 5 bases from J, the junction contained 15 bases not matched to a gene. CDR1 is MDHEN and CDR2 is SYDVKM in the germline V gene. The CDR3 DNA sequence: TGTGCCAGCAGTCCCCCTAGCGGAGGGAGCCCACACGAGCAGTACTTC. Translation: CASSPPSGGSPHEQYF.

The J gene is TRBJ1-1, the V gene TRBV5-4, with D unclear. This CDR3 has 15 amino acids. Between the trimmed V and J ends, which lost 4 bases and 1 base, there was a span of 14 bases. Germline CDR1 SGHNT, CDR2 YYREEE (reference sequence). The CDR3 coding sequence is TGTGCCAGCAGCCTAGGACGAGGTGGGAACACTGAAGCTTTCTTT. It encodes CASSLGRGGNTEAFF.

The chain uses TRBV27 and TRBJ2-1; D uncertain. Deletions cut 2 bases from V and 3 bases from J, with 2 bases between. The CDR3 runs 12 residues. Per the germline V gene, CDR1 is MNHEY and CDR2 is SMNVEV (reference sequence). CDR3 protein: CASSLNYNEQFF. The CDR3 region has the DNA TGTGCCAGCAGTTTAAACTACAATGAGCAGTTCTTC.